Following are 14 T cell receptor beta chains from one sample sequenced in a study of T cells after yellow fever vaccination. TCRdb passed the 5' RACE reads through MiXCR, listing each CDR3 protein once. The sample comprises hundreds of thousands of distinct CDR3 sequences, 13% of which are singletons, and around an eighth rests with the top ten. The sequenced sample was PBMCs, obtained on the day of the yellow fever booster vaccination. These receptors all come from a man aged 25 to 40 who received the YFV17D yellow fever vaccine.

The chain recombines TRBV21-1 with TRBJ2-1; the table's D call TRBD2 went unverified against the DNA. TRBV21-1 is given as a pseudogene. The CDR3 loop spans 14 amino acids. The CDR3 sequence is CASSKGASGNEQFF. CDR3 coding DNA: TGTGCCAGCAGCAAAGGGGCTAGCGGCAATGAGCAGTTCTTC.

V gene TRBV30 combines with J gene TRBJ1-6, with a tentative D call TRBD1 (5 bases). V was shortened by 6 bases and J by 5 bases, with 11 bases between the two germline ends. Germline V gives CDR1 GTSNPN, CDR2 SVGIG (reference sequence). CDR3 length: 13 residues. The CDR3 coding sequence is TGTGCCTGTAACCAGGGAAATAATTCACCCCTCCACTTT. Protein: CACNQGNNSPLHF.

In this sample, this clonotype turned up a few times. V and J are TRBV27 and TRBJ1-4, with TRBD1 identical over 7 bases. V was clipped by 6 bases and J by 4 bases; unmatched bases: 5. The germline gives CDR1 MNHEY, CDR2 SMNVEV (reference sequence). The CDR3 covers 14 residues. This chain's CDR3 is CASRTTGRNEKLFF. CDR3 DNA: TGTGCCAGCAGGACGACAGGGCGTAATGAAAAACTGTTTTTT.

This chain uses TRBV12-3 or TRBV12-4 with TRBJ2-7, with D tentatively TRBD1 or TRBD2 (5 bases each). V lost 5 bases and J lost 4, with 18 bases in between. This CDR3 is built from 15 residues. The CDR3 sequence: CASSPREGARYEQYF. The CDR3 bases are TGTGCCAGCAGTCCCCGGGAAGGGGCGCGTTACGAGCAGTACTTC.

The chain couples TRBV7-2 to TRBJ1-1; no clear D. The CDR3 is made up of 12 amino acids. Per germline, CDR1 SGHTA and CDR2 FQGNSA. V lost 1 base and J 11 bases, leaving 11 bases between the germline ends. CDR3 in amino acids: CASSLGLQAAFF. CDR3 sequence (DNA): TGTGCCAGCAGCTTAGGCCTGCAGGCCGCTTTCTTT.

DNA of the CDR3: TGTGCCAGCAGAGGCGCGGGGGATTACGAGCAGTACTTC. It yields the protein CASRGAGDYEQYF. The gene calls are TRBV7-9 and TRBJ2-7; TRBD2 matches at 7 bases. This CDR3 comprises 13 residues. From germline, CDR1 is SEHNR and CDR2 FQNEAQ (reference sequence). Trimming at V came to 6 bases and at J to 4 bases, leaving 6 bases not matched to a gene.

The sample holds a few counts of this clonotype. The J gene is TRBJ2-1, the V gene TRBV6-6; D is unclear. The CDR3 spans 11 residues. Germline V lookup: CDR1 MNHNY, CDR2 SVGAGI (reference sequence). V was pared by 7 bases and J by 4 bases, with 5 bases between. The DNA of the CDR3 is TGTGCCAGCAACAGTTACAATGAGCAGTTCTTC. Amino acid sequence: CASNSYNEQFF.

The sample holds a few counts of this clonotype. This chain uses TRBV9 with TRBJ2-3; unclear D gene. V was pared by 0 bases and J by 2 bases, with 4 bases between. The germline gives CDR1 SGDLS, CDR2 YYNGEE. This CDR3 contains 13 residues. CDR3 coding DNA: TGTGCCAGCAGCGTAGCCGTCACAGATACGCAGTATTTT. Residues: CASSVAVTDTQYF.

The chain joins TRBV18 to TRBJ1-1; 7 bases fit TRBD1. The J segment lost 1 base and the V segment lost 8 bases, leaving 13 bases of the junction unmatched. The CDR3 runs to 16 residues. Looked up from germline, CDR1 is KGHSH and CDR2 is LQKENI. CDR3 loop: CASRRGGLDGNTEAFF. In DNA form, the CDR3 reads TGTGCCAGCCGGAGAGGGGGCTTGGACGGGAACACTGAAGCTTTCTTT.

This clonotype was found a few times. The chain carries TRBV6-5 and TRBJ2-7, with D unclear. Per germline, CDR1 MNHEY and CDR2 SVGAGI. The CDR3 is 14 residues long. Trimming left V 2 bases short and J 6 bases short, with 14 bases between. The CDR3 loop is CASSYAAYPSEQYF. As DNA, the CDR3 is TGTGCCAGCAGTTACGCAGCCTACCCGTCCGAGCAGTACTTC.

This clonotype has more than one count but fewer than ten. The chain carries TRBV15 and TRBJ2-7; 7 nucleotides agree with TRBD1. The CDR3 covers 14 residues. Germline assignment: CDR1 LNHNV and CDR2 YYDKDF (reference sequence). V lost 3 bases to trimming and J lost 3 bases; unmatched junction nucleotides: 5. Here the CDR3 reads CATSREGQVYEQYF. For the CDR3, the DNA is TGTGCCACCAGCAGGGAAGGACAGGTCTACGAGCAGTACTTC.

The chain combines TRBV9 with TRBJ2-1; 9 bases match TRBD2. The germline V gene encodes CDR1 SGDLS and CDR2 YYNGEE. This CDR3 contains 15 residues. J was trimmed by 3 bases and V by 0 bases; bases with no gene match: 1. The CDR3 protein is CASSVVAGVYNEQFF. In nucleotides, the CDR3 is TGTGCCAGCAGCGTAGTAGCGGGAGTCTACAATGAGCAGTTCTTC.

This clonotype was seen more than once but under ten times. The chain uses TRBV7-2 and TRBJ1-5; D not certain. The V end was cut by 1 base, the J end by 10 bases, with 11 bases between. Germline assignment: CDR1 SGHTA and CDR2 FQGNSA. The CDR3 sequence is 13 residues long. The chain's CDR3 is CASSLVWSEPQHF. The CDR3 DNA reads as TGTGCCAGCAGCTTAGTTTGGTCTGAACCCCAGCATTTT.

In this sample, this clonotype turned up many times. The rearrangement uses TRBV5-6 and TRBJ1-3, with D unclear. This CDR3 comprises 16 residues. Looked up from germline, CDR1 is SGHDT and CDR2 is YYEEEE. Between the trimmed V and J ends, which lost 0 bases and 0 bases, there was a span of 10 bases. CDR3 protein: CASSLVDKSSGNTIYF. CDR3 in DNA: TGTGCCAGCAGCTTGGTTGACAAAAGCTCTGGAAACACCATATATTTT.